Listed below are T cell receptor beta chains from one sample, sequenced in a study of blood T cell repertoires in COVID-19. The method was immunoSEQ multiplex PCR; TCRdb's version includes in-frame clones alone and lacks a portion of them. In the table there are more than 250,000 clones, roughly 86% of which are singletons. Material for sequencing was peripheral blood. The receptors shown here come from a woman aged 45 to 65 with acute or convalescent COVID-19. Each CDR3 is given with its conserved first and last residue. A D gene is named only where the DNA matches it firmly. Rows may omit the clone size; those that give it use once, few, many or a size class.

d_gene: TRBD1; j_gene: TRBJ2-7; abundance: NA; v_gene: TRBV19; CDR3nt: TGTGCCAGTAGTTCCGGGACAGGAGCCTACGAGCAGTACTTC; CDR3aa: CASSSGTGAYEQYF
d_gene: NA; j_gene: TRBJ2-1; abundance: NA; v_gene: TRBV12-3/TRBV12-4; CDR3nt: TGTGCCAGCAGTCCGACTAGCTACAATGAGCAGTTCTTC; CDR3aa: CASSPTSYNEQFF
d_gene: TRBD2; j_gene: TRBJ2-7; abundance: NA; v_gene: TRBV9; CDR3nt: TGTGCCAGCAGCGTCGTACTAGCGGGAGTCGACGAGCAGTACTTC; CDR3aa: CASSVVLAGVDEQYF
d_gene: NA; j_gene: TRBJ1-4; abundance: NA; v_gene: TRBV11-2; CDR3nt: TGTGCCAGCAGCCCTCACAGGGTTGGTAATGAAAAACTGTTTTTT; CDR3aa: CASSPHRVGNEKLFF
d_gene: TRBD1; j_gene: TRBJ2-7; abundance: NA; v_gene: TRBV27; CDR3nt: TGTGCCAGCAGTTTAACTCCCCCCCGCGGGACAGGGATGCACGAGCAGTACTTC; CDR3aa: CASSLTPPRGTGMHEQYF
d_gene: NA; j_gene: TRBJ1-5; abundance: NA; v_gene: TRBV7-9; CDR3nt: TGTGCCAGCAGCCTAGGTAGAACAGGGAGGGACAATCAGCCCCAGCATTTT; CDR3aa: CASSLGRTGRDNQPQHF
d_gene: TRBD1; j_gene: TRBJ2-6; abundance: NA; v_gene: TRBV28; CDR3nt: TGTGCCAGCAGTCCGGGACAGGCTCACTCTGGGGCCAACGTCCTGACTTTC; CDR3aa: CASSPGQAHSGANVLTF
d_gene: NA; j_gene: TRBJ2-5; abundance: NA; v_gene: TRBV7-2; CDR3nt: TGTGCCAGCAGCTTCGAGGGAATCCAGTACTTC; CDR3aa: CASSFEGIQYF
d_gene: NA; j_gene: TRBJ2-3; abundance: NA; v_gene: TRBV18; CDR3nt: TGTGCCTTACAGATGGGCGGCACAGATACGCAGTATTTT; CDR3aa: CALQMGGTDTQYF
d_gene: NA; j_gene: TRBJ2-2; abundance: NA; v_gene: TRBV27; CDR3nt: TGTGCCAGCAAGATCAGGTTAACCGGGGAGCTGTTTTTT; CDR3aa: CASKIRLTGELFF
d_gene: NA; j_gene: TRBJ2-7; abundance: NA; v_gene: TRBV2; CDR3nt: TGTGCCAGCACGTCGACAGTCGGAGCCTACGAGCAGTACTTC; CDR3aa: CASTSTVGAYEQYF
d_gene: TRBD1; j_gene: TRBJ2-7; abundance: NA; v_gene: TRBV15; CDR3nt: TGTGCCACCAGCAGAGATCGACAGGGGAACAACGAGCAGTACTTC; CDR3aa: CATSRDRQGNNEQYF
d_gene: NA; j_gene: TRBJ2-1; abundance: NA; v_gene: TRBV7-9; CDR3nt: TGTGCCAGCAGCTCGGGGGACTGGAGCTCCTACAATGAGCAGTTCTTC; CDR3aa: CASSSGDWSSYNEQFF
d_gene: TRBD2; j_gene: TRBJ2-3; abundance: NA; v_gene: TRBV7-2; CDR3nt: TGTGCCAGCAGCTTATCTAGCGGGCGCACAGATACGCAGTATTTT; CDR3aa: CASSLSSGRTDTQYF
d_gene: TRBD2; j_gene: TRBJ2-7; abundance: NA; v_gene: TRBV15; CDR3nt: TGTGCCACCAGCAGACCTAGCGGGGGGAGGATGGACGAGCAGTACTTC; CDR3aa: CATSRPSGGRMDEQYF
d_gene: NA; j_gene: TRBJ2-2; abundance: NA; v_gene: TRBV19; CDR3nt: TGTGCCAGTAGTGTGGCAGATGGGGAGCTGTTTTTT; CDR3aa: CASSVADGELFF
d_gene: TRBD1; j_gene: TRBJ1-5; abundance: NA; v_gene: TRBV10-3; CDR3nt: TGTGCCATCAGTGAGACGGGAGCAGGGGGCCTTAATCAGCCCCAGCATTTT; CDR3aa: CAISETGAGGLNQPQHF
d_gene: NA; j_gene: TRBJ1-2; abundance: NA; v_gene: TRBV5-1; CDR3nt: TGCGCCAGCAGCTTGGATCGGGGGATCGGCTACACCTTC; CDR3aa: CASSLDRGIGYTF
d_gene: NA; j_gene: TRBJ2-7; abundance: NA; v_gene: TRBV11-1; CDR3nt: TGTGCCAGCAGCCCACAGGGAGGGGAGCAGTACTTC; CDR3aa: CASSPQGGEQYF
d_gene: NA; j_gene: TRBJ1-2; abundance: NA; v_gene: TRBV24-1; CDR3nt: TGTGCCACCAGTGCCGGAGATGGCTACACCTTC; CDR3aa: CATSAGDGYTF
d_gene: TRBD2; j_gene: TRBJ2-1; abundance: once; v_gene: TRBV6-2/TRBV6-3; CDR3nt: TGTGCCAGCAGTCCCTACCCTTCCGCGGGAGAGTCCTACAATGAGCAGTTCTTC; CDR3aa: CASSPYPSAGESYNEQFF
d_gene: NA; j_gene: TRBJ1-2; abundance: NA; v_gene: TRBV2; CDR3nt: TGTGCCAGCAGTGAGACAACCTATGGCTACACCTTC; CDR3aa: CASSETTYGYTF